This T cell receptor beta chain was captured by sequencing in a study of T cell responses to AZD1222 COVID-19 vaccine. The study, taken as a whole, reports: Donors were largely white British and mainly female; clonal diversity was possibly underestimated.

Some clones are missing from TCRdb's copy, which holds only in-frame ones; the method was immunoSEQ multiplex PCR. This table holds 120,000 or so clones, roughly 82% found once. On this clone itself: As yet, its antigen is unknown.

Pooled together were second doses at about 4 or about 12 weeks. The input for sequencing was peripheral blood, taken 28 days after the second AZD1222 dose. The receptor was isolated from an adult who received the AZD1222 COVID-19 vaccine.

The chain's CDR3 is CASSVDLLSSYNEQFF. The CDR3 DNA reads as TGTGCCAGCAGCGTAGATTTGCTTAGCTCCTACAATGAGCAGTTCTTC. This chain links TRBV9 with TRBJ2-1; D ambiguous. The V end lost 0 bases, the J end lost 0 bases, and 10 bases lay between the germline ends. Germline V gene lookup returns CDR1 SGDLS and CDR2 YYNGEE. The CDR3 consists of 16 residues.